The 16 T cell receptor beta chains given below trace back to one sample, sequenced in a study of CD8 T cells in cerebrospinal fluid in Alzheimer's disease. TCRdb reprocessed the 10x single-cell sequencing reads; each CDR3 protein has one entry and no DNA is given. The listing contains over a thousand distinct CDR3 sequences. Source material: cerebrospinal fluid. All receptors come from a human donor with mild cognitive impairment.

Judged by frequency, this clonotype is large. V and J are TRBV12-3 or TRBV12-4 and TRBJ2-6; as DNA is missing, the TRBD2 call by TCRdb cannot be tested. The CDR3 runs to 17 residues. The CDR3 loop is CASSFRTRGAGANVLTF.

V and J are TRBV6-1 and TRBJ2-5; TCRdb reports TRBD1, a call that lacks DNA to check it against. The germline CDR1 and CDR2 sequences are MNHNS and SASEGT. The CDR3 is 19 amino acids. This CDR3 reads CASSDGGPSQETQYFGQYF.

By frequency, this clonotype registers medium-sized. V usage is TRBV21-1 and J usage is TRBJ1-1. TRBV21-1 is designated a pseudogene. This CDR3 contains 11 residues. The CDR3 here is CASSKRGEAFF.

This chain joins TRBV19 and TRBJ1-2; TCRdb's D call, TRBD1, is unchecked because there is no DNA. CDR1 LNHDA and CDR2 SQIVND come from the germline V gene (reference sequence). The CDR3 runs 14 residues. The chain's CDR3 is CASFDEGVSNGYTF. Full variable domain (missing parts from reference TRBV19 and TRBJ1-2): DGGITQSPKYLFRKEGQNVTLSCEQNLNHDAMYWYRQDPGQGLRLIYYSQIVNDFQKGDIAEGYSVSREKKESFPLTVTSAQKNPTAFYLCASFDEGVSNGYTFGSGTRLTVV.

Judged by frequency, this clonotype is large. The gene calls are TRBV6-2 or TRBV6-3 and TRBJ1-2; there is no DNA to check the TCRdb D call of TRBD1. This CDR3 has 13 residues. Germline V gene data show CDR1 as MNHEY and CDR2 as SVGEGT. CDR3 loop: CASSYPRDHGYTF.

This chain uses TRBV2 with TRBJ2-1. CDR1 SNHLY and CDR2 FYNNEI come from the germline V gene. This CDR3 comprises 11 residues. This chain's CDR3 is CASSVRGEQFF.

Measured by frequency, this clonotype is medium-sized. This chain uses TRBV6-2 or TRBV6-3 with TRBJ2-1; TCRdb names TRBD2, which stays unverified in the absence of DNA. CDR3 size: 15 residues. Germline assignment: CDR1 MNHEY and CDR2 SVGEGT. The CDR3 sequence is CASRSGLDLLHEQFF.

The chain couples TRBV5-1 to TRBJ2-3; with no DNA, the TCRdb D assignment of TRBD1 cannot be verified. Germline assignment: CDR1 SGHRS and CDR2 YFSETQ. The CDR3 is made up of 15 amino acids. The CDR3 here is CASSLAQGVLDTQYF.

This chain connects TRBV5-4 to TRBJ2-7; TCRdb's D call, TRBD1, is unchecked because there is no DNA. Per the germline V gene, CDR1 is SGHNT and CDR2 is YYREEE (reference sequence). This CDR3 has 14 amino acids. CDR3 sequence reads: CASTPGRGSYEQYF.

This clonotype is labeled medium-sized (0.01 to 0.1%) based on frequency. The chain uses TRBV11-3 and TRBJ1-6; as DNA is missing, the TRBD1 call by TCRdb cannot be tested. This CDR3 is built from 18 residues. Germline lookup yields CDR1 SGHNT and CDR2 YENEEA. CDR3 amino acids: CASSLDSGQVGPSSPLHF. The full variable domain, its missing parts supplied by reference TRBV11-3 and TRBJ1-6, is EAGVVQSPRYKIIEKKQPVAFWCNPISGHNTLYWYLQNLGQGPELLIRYENEEAVDDSQLPKDRFSAERLKGVDSTLKIQPAELGDSAVYLCASSLDSGQVGPSSPLHFGNGTRLTVT.

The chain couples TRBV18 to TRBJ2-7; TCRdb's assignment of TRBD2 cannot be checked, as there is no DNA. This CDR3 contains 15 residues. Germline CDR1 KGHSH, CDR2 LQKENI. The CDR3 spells CASSPFLGLEFEQYF.

This chain's CDR3 is CASRIGGEGGELFF. The chain uses TRBV28 and TRBJ2-2; TCRdb's D call, TRBD2, is unchecked because there is no DNA. CDR3 length: 14 amino acids. Germline CDR1 is MDHEN and CDR2 is SYDVKM.

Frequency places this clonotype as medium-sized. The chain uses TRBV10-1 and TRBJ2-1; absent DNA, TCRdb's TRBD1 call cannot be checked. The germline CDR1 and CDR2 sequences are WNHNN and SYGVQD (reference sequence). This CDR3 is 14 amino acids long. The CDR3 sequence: CASTNRTGPDEQFF.

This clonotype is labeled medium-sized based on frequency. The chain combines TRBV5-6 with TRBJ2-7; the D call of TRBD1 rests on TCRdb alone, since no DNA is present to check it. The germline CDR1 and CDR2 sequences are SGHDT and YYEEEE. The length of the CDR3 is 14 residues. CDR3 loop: CASTPGGGRSEQYF.

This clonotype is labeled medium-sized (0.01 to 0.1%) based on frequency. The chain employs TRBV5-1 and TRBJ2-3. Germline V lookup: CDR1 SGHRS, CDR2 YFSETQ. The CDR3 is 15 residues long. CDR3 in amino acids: CASSLTATSTDTQYF.

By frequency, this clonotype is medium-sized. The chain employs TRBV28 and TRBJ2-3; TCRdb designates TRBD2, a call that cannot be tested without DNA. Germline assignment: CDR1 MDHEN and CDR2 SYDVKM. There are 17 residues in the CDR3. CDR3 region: CASSSVWERESPDTQYF.